This is a list of T cell receptor beta chains from one sample in a study of CD8+ T cells in alopecia areata. TCRdb keeps only in-frame clones here, not all; method: immunoSEQ multiplex PCR. The data contain 100,000 to 150,000 clones, about 61% of them seen just once; the ten biggest clones take up around 2.7%. Sequences were obtained from CD4+ T cells sorted from blood. All receptors come from a human donor in good health. The conserved cysteine and the conserved F or W are not part of the CDR3 here. The order of the fields is CDR3 length, J gene, V gene, CDR3 protein.

length: 11
J: TRBJ2-7
V: TRBV7-6
CDR3: ASSLGHVKEQY

length: 11
J: TRBJ2-7
V: TRBV6-5
CDR3: ASSQDRSYEQY

length: 12
J: TRBJ1-2
V: TRBV7-9
CDR3: ASSLGGASSGYT

length: 12
J: TRBJ2-5
V: TRBV11-2
CDR3: ASSSTGGRDGQY

length: 14
J: TRBJ1-4
V: TRBV9
CDR3: ASSGPEGGTNEKLF

length: 12
J: TRBJ2-1
V: TRBV15
CDR3: ATSRDTGNGEQF

length: 12
J: TRBJ2-5
V: TRBV6-5
CDR3: ASSYSITQETQY

length: 15
J: TRBJ2-6
V: TRBV28
CDR3: ASSLDRGTTGANVLT

length: 11
J: TRBJ2-1
V: TRBV30
CDR3: AWSPAGVNEQF

length: 15
J: TRBJ2-6
V: TRBV11-2
CDR3: ASTTSGLGSGANVLT

length: 13
J: TRBJ1-2
V: TRBV2
CDR3: ASSERGQGNYGYT

length: 12
J: TRBJ2-1
V: TRBV7-9
CDR3: ASSSTGTPNEQF

length: 10
J: TRBJ1-1
V: TRBV29-1
CDR3: SGGTANTEAF

length: 13
J: TRBJ2-5
V: TRBV7-9
CDR3: ASSRGARQGETQY

length: 14
J: TRBJ2-7
V: TRBV10-3
CDR3: AISEPGQGIGYEQY

length: 15
J: TRBJ2-1
V: TRBV29-1
CDR3: SVEDQTEMFRVYEQF

length: 12
J: TRBJ2-7
V: TRBV6-4
CDR3: ASSAPGQIYEQY

length: 13
J: TRBJ2-3
V: TRBV11-2
CDR3: ASSLNGRSTDTQY

length: 12
J: TRBJ2-3
V: TRBV11-2
CDR3: ASSRGAYTDTQY

length: 12
J: TRBJ1-2
V: TRBV10-2
CDR3: ASRLDGSNYGYT

length: 12
J: TRBJ2-7
V: TRBV5-4
CDR3: ASSLVDRPYEQY

length: 11
J: TRBJ2-2
V: TRBV30
CDR3: AWSEGKPGELF

length: 13
J: TRBJ1-4
V: TRBV7-9
CDR3: ASSPRLATNEKLF

length: 13
J: TRBJ2-5
V: TRBV4-1
CDR3: ASSQDRSGVRSQY

length: 14
J: TRBJ2-7
V: TRBV30
CDR3: AWSAGRTSGSGEQY

length: 12
J: TRBJ2-5
V: TRBV27
CDR3: ASSPTTSRETQY

length: 13
J: TRBJ1-2
V: TRBV28
CDR3: ASSSLGHTAWGYT

length: 9
J: TRBJ1-1
V: TRBV29-1
CDR3: SAIGEVEAF

length: 12
J: TRBJ2-7
V: TRBV30
CDR3: AWAGRMITYEQY

length: 11
J: TRBJ1-5
V: TRBV6-6
CDR3: ASSNSANQPQH

length: 13
J: TRBJ2-3
V: TRBV5-1
CDR3: ASSPTSGTTDTQY

length: 14
J: TRBJ2-3
V: TRBV7-9
CDR3: ASSSRPAGYTDTQY

length: 12
J: TRBJ2-7
V: TRBV7-6
CDR3: ASSLDPGASEQY

length: 13
J: TRBJ2-2
V: TRBV4-1
CDR3: ASSQADRAAGELF

length: 14
J: TRBJ1-5
V: TRBV30
CDR3: AWTRRGGIPSQPQH

length: 12
J: TRBJ1-2
V: TRBV5-6
CDR3: ASSLSKGVGGYT

length: 11
J: TRBJ1-2
V: TRBV30
CDR3: AWSWDRVYGYT

length: 12
J: TRBJ1-6
V: TRBV9
CDR3: ASSVAQGNSPLH

length: 14
J: TRBJ2-2
V: TRBV7-3
CDR3: ASSLFGRINTGELF

length: 10
J: TRBJ2-1
V: TRBV29-1
CDR3: SADTKGNEQF

length: 14
J: TRBJ2-1
V: TRBV18
CDR3: ASSPPTAGSYNEQF